The subject of this entry is one TCR beta chain. Its antigen remains unidentified. The data were taken from a study of cytomegalovirus exposure and HLA in healthy donors. This PCR relied on a set of 60 Vbeta primers and 13 Jbeta primers. Assay: immunoSEQ multiplex PCR; the TCRdb copy retains only in-frame clones and omits some. The sample consists of 150,000 to 200,000 clones, 65% to 90% of them appearing once. J lost 3 bases, V lost 3 bases, and 7 bases had no gene match. CDR1 SGHTS and CDR2 YDEGEE come from the germline V gene. The CDR3 is made up of 15 amino acids. Study-wide results and limits: Segments of the TCR beta V type were, in most cases, productive about 87% or about 30% of the time in an earlier analysis.

The gene calls are TRBV5-8 and TRBJ2-3, with TRBD2 matching 7 bases. This clonotype originated in a man aged 35 to 55 in good health and CMV-seropositive. The sequencing input was PBMCs. The CDR3 DNA sequence: TGTGCCAGCAGCTGGTCTCGGGGGGTTACAGATACGCAGTATTTT. Its protein product is CASSWSRGVTDTQYF.